This T cell receptor (beta chain) was sequenced in a study of long-term antiretroviral therapy in people with HIV. The V gene's germline CDR1 is SGHDN and CDR2 FVKESK. CDR3 length: 16 residues. J gave up 5 bases and V 1 base, and 4 bases lay outside the gene matches. Version v3.0 of the immunoSEQ assay was performed at survey level. TCRdb's copy holds only in-frame clones and misses some; the assay was immunoSEQ multiplex PCR. The sample carries under 20,000 clones, 79% recorded once. The chain links TRBV14 to TRBJ2-1, with TRBD1 matching over 11 bases. The TCR comes from a man younger than 35 with HIV. The source was unsorted PBMCs, collected at the start of antiretroviral therapy, before treatment. The CDR3 DNA follows: TGTGCCAGCAGCCAAGTCCCGGGACAGGGGGACAATGAGCAGTTCTTC. This gives the protein CASSQVPGQGDNEQFF.